Ten or more counts support the clone carrying this TCR beta chain. Its antigen is not known. The sample comes from a study of neurological immune-mediated disorders. Overall study results and limits: The greatest TCR clonal expansion appeared in HTLV-1-associated myelopathy and the smallest, falling below healthy controls, in multiple sclerosis.

Sample time point: longitudinal time-point 3. The cDNA was generated by 5'RACE with 10-nucleotide random UMIs. Over 170 million TCR-beta sequences from 15-18 subjects came from every sequencing run. TCRdb analysed the 5' RACE reads with MiXCR anew, one entry per CDR3 protein. The data contain approximately 47,000 distinct CDR3 sequences, less than 15% of them singletons. The CDR3 extends over 13 amino acids. Germline V gene sequence: CDR1 SQVTM, CDR2 ANQGSEA. V lost 4 bases and J 7 bases, leaving 13 bases between the germline ends. Sequencing was carried out using PBMCs. The chain is built from TRBV29-1 and TRBJ1-4; D call uncertain. The receptor's source is a man in his thirties or forties in good health. For the CDR3, the DNA is TGCAGCGTTGTCGAGGGAGTGCGTGAAAAACTGTTTTTT. As protein: CSVVEGVREKLFF.